The table lists the clone carrying this T cell receptor beta chain with many counts. Antigen: not known. The sample originates from a study of neurological immune-mediated disorders. Study background: Multiple sclerosis patients numbered 34, of whom about 31 were relapsing-remitting and 3 secondary progressive.

By 5'RACE with 10-nucleotide random UMIs, the cDNA was made. MiXCR, run by TCRdb on the 5' RACE reads, gives a single entry per CDR3 protein. Counted here are 25,000 to 35,000 distinct CDR3 sequences, approximately 1.4% occurring once; the ten biggest clones make up 7.5% to 10%. With V trimmed by 6 bases and J by 4 bases, 12 bases remained unmatched. The CDR3 loop spans 16 amino acids. Overall study results and limits: Whereas HTLV-1-associated myelopathy showed the most TCR clonal expansion, multiple sclerosis showed the least, with levels below those of healthy controls. Clinical and MRI features did not associate with the cluster found in multiple sclerosis patients.

Source material: PBMCs. The V call is TRBV12-3 or TRBV12-4, the J call TRBJ1-1; 9 nucleotides line up with TRBD1. This TCR derives from a woman in her 30s with multiple sclerosis. The chain's CDR3 is CASRSNFGTGTTEAFF. The CDR3 DNA is TGTGCCAGCAGAAGCAACTTCGGGACAGGGACCACTGAAGCTTTCTTT.